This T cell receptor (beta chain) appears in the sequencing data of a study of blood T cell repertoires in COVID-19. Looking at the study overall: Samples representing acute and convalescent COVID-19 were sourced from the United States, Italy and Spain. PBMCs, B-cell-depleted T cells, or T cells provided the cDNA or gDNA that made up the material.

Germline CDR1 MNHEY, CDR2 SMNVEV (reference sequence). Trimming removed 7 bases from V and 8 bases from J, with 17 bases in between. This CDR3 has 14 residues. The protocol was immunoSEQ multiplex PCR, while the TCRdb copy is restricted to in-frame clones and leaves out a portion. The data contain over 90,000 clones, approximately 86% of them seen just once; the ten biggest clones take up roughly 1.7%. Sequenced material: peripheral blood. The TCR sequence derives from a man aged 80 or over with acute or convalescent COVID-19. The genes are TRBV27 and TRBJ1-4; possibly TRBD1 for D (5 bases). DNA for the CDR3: TGTGCCAGCACCTCGGGGAGGGGAGGCGAAAAACTGTTTTTT. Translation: CASTSGRGGEKLFF. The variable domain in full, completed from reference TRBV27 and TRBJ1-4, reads EAQVTQNPRYLITVTGKKLTVTCSQNMNHEYMSWYRQDPGLGLRQIYYSMNVEVTDKGDVPEGYKVSRKEKRNFPLILESPSPNQTSLYFCASTSGRGGEKLFFGSGTQLSVL.